This record looks at one TCR beta chain sequence and its context. What this receptor recognizes is not known. Within one base of it there is no much larger clone, and no base qualities were kept. This record belongs to a study of vaccination effects on CD4 cells after COVID-19 (dated by TCRdb to between 2021 and 2024). Looking at the study overall: The ViraFEST assay stimulated PBMC with viral peptide pools and then used TCR sequencing to identify antigen-specific CD4+ T cell clonotypes by expansion. After vaccination, three convalescent patients were sampled both early (day +14) and late (day +241, +227, +161 respectively). Across the study, the median time from the second dose to post-vaccine sampling was 72 days (range 14 to 241). About 2.1 million PBMC per well were cultured in IMDM with 5% human AB serum, 9 to 10 IU/ml IL-2 and gentamicin, plus 10 ug/ml peptides. In both COVID-19 convalescent patients and infection-naive vaccine recipients, the study compared SARS-CoV-2 spike-specific CD4+ TCR repertoires from before mRNA vaccination with those from after it. A total of approximately 9 COVID-19 convalescent patients and several SARS-CoV-2-naive healthy vaccine recipients were included in the full study. Cultures from other donors in the study were sequenced using the Oncomine TCR Beta short-read assay on an Illumina iSeq 100.

What the authors observed across the whole study: For convalescent patients, new clones induced by the vaccine made up most of the post-vaccine spike-reactive repertoire, and these new clones were largely distinct from the clones induced by infection. Limitations of the study were the small number of convalescent patients and the absence of early post-infection timepoints. Marked clonal contraction was observed in both infection-induced and vaccine-induced clones at late post-vaccination timepoints, consistent with waning T cell responses.

After less than eleven days of culture, CD4+ T cells were isolated with the EasySep CD4+ T cell isolation kit. PCR-confirmed SARS-CoV-2 infection had occurred in convalescent patients between March and December 2020, before the Alpha, Beta and Delta variants emerged in the United States. Each participant got two doses of an mRNA SARS-CoV-2 vaccine, either BNT162b2 or mRNA-1273. On days 3 and 7, half of the culture medium was replaced with fresh IL-2-containing medium. Unless otherwise noted, each peptide stimulation condition was cultured in triplicate wells. Using Ficoll-Paque Plus gradient centrifugation, PBMC were separated from whole blood and then either used fresh or cryopreserved at -140C. The QIAamp micro DNA kit was used to extract genomic DNA from the cultured CD4+ T cells. The method behind the library was the immunoSEQ multiplex PCR assay. TCR beta CDR3 sequencing was performed on DNA from the cultured, isolated CD4+ T cells. Concerning the study's data processing: The analysis removed non-productive TCR sequences, trimmed reads to the CDR3 region, and retained only CDR3s that were 7 or more amino acids long. Antigen-specific clonotypes were identified using the MANAFEST web app by comparison of expansion in peptide wells against reference cultures. Positive clones required FDR<0.05 expansion versus reference and all other wells, odds ratio above 5, and frequency above 0.1% in two replicate wells. A clonotype was defined as cross-reactive if the clonotype was significantly expanded both in SARS-CoV-2 spike wells and in at least one common cold coronavirus spike condition. CDR3 similarity was assessed by Levenshtein distance using the stringdist R package, and unrooted trees were constructed with ape in R 3.6.1. The immuneACCESS repertoire file appears here via TCRdb, limited to in-frame rearrangements. These files lack a portion of the clones; in checked studies, under half of the deficit traces to unresolved V genes, and the cause of the others is not known. V and J calls plus clone size are reproduced from that table; the DNA served to infer D and trimming. This sample lists roughly 33,000 clones; around 80% were detected once. The ten largest clones take up around 7% of the sample.

Sequences were derived from CD4+ T cells from PBMCs cultured without peptide, sampled after COVID-19 vaccination. This TCR was recovered from a human donor who had a prior SARS-CoV-2 infection.

The base sequence is TGTGCCAGCTCACCAGACAGGGCTGGGGATAATGGCTACACCTTC. It codes for CASSPDRAGDNGYTF. The V gene is TRBV18 and the J gene is TRBJ1-2; 7 nucleotides in the junction match TRBD1. The CDR3 holds 15 amino acids from the cysteine to the phenylalanine. Only the CDR3 portion is preserved as DNA: 45 bases, with reading frame beginning at the first base. Per the germline V gene, KGHSH is the CDR1 and LQKENI is the CDR2. Relative to germline, V is missing 2 bases and J is missing 6 bases, with 9 bases of the junction outside any gene match.